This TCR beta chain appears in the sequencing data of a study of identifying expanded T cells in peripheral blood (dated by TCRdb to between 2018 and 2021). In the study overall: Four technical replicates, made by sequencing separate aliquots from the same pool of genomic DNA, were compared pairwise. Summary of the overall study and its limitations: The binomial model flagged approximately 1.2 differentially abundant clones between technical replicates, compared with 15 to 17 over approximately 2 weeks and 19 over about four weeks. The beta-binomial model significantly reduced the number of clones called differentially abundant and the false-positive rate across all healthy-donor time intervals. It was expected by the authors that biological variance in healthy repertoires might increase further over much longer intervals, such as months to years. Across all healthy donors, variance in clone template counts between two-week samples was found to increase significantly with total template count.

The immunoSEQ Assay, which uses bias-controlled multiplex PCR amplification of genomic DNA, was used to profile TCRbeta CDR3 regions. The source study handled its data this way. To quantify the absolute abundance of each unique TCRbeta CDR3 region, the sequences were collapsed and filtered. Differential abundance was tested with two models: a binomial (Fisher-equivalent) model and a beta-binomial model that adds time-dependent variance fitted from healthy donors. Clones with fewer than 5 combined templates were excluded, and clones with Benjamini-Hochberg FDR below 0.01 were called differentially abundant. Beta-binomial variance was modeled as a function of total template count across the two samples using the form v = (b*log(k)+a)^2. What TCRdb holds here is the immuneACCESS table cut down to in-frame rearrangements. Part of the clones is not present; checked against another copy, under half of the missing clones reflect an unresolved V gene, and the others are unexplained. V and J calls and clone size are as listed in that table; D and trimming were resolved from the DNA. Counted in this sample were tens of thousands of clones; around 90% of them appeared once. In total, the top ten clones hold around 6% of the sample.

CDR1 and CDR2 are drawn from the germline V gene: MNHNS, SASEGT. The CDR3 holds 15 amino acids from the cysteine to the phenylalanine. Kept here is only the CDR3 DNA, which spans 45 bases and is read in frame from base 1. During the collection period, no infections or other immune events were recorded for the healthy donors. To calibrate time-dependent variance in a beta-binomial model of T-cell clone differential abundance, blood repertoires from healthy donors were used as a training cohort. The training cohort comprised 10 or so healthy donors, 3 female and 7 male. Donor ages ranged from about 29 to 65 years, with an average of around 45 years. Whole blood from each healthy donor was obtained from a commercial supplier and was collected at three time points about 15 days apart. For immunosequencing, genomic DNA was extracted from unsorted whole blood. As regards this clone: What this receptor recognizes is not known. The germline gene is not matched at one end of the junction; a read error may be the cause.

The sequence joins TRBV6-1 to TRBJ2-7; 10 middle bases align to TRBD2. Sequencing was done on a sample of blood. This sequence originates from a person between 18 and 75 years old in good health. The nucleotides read TGTGCCAGCAGAGAAGGACTAGCGGCCTCCTACGAGCAGTACTTC. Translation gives CASREGLAASYEQYF.